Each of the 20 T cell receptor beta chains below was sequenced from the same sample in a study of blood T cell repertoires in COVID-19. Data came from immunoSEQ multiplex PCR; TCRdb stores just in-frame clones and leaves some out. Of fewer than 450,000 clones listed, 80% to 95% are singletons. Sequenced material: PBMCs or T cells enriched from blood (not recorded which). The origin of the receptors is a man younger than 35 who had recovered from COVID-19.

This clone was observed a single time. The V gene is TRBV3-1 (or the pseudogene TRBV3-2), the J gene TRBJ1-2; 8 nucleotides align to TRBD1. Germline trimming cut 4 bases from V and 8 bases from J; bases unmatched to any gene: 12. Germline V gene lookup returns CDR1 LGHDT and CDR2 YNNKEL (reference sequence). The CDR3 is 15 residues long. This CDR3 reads CASSPAGLGTGGYTF. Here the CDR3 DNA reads TGTGCCAGCAGCCCCGCTGGGCTCGGGACAGGAGGCTACACCTTC.

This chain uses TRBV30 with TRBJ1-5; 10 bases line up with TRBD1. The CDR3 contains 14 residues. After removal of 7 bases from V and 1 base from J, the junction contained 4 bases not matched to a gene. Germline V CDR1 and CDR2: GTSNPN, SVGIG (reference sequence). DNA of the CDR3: TGTGCCTTCCGACAGGGGGCAAGCAATCAGCCCCAGCATTTT. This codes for CAFRQGASNQPQHF.

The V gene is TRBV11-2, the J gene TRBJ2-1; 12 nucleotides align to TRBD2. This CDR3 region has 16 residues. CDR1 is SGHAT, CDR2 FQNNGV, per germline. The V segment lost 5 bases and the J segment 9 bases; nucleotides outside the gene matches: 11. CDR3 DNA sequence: TGTGCCAGCAGCCAAAACACAGGACTAGCGGGAAGTGAGCAGTTCTTC. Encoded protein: CASSQNTGLAGSEQFF.

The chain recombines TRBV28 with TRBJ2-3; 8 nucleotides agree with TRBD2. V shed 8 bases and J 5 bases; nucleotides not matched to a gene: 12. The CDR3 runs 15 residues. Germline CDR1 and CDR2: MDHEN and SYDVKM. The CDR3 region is CASFSGTGRGDTQYF. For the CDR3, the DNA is TGTGCCAGCTTTAGCGGGACGGGAAGGGGAGATACGCAGTATTTT.

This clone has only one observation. CDR3 region: CASSYLAGTGNTIYF. CDR3 in DNA: TGTGCCAGCTCATACCTCGCAGGGACTGGAAACACCATATATTTT. This chain links TRBV18 with TRBJ1-3; weak D call: TRBD1 (5 bases). The germline V gene has CDR1 KGHSH and CDR2 LQKENI. CDR3 length equals 15 residues. Trimming cost V 5 bases and J 2 bases, with 13 bases left between them.

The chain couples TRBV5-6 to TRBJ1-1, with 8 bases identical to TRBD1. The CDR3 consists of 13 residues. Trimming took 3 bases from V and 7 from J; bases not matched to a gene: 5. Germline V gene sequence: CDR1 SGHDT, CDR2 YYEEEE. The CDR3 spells CASSSGGESEAFF. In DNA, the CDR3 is TGTGCCAGCAGCTCAGGGGGCGAGAGTGAAGCTTTCTTT.

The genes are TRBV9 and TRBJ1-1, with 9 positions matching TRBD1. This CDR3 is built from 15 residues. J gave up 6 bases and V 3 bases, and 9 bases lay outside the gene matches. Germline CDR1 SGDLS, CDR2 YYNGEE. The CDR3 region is CASSASTGGGAEAFF. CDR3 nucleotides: TGTGCCAGCAGCGCCTCGACAGGGGGAGGCGCTGAAGCTTTCTTT.

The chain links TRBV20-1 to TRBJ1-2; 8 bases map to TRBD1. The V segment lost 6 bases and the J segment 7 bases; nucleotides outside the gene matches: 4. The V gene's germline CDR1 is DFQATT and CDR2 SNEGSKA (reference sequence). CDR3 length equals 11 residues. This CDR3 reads CSAWTGFGYTF. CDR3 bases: TGCAGTGCATGGACAGGGTTTGGCTACACCTTC.

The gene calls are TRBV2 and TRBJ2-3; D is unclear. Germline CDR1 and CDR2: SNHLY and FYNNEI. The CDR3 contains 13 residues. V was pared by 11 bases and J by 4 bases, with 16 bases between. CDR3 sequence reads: CASVVRYADTQYF. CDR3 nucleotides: TGTGCCTCCGTCGTCCGGTACGCAGATACGCAGTATTTT.

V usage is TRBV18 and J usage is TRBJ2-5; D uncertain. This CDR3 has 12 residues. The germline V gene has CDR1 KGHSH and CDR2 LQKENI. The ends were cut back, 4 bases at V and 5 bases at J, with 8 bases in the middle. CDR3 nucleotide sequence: TGTGCCAGCTCACTGACTTGGGAGACCCAGTACTTC. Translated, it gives CASSLTWETQYF.

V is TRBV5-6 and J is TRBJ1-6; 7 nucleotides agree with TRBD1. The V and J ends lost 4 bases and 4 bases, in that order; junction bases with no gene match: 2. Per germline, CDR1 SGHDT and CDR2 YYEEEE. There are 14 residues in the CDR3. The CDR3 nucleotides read TGTGCCAGCAGCCCGGACAGGTATAATTCACCCCTCCACTTT. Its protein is CASSPDRYNSPLHF.

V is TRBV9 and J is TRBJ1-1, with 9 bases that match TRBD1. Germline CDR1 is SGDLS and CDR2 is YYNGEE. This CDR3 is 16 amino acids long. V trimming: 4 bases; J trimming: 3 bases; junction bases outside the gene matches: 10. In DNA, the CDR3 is TGTGCCAGCAGCCTTTCAACAGGGGGCCCGGACACTGAAGCTTTCTTT. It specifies CASSLSTGGPDTEAFF.

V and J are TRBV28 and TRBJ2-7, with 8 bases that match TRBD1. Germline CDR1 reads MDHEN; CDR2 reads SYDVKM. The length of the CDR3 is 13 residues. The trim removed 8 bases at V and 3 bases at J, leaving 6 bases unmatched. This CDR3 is CASRGQGDYEQYF. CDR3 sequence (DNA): TGTGCCAGCCGCGGACAGGGAGACTACGAGCAGTACTTC.

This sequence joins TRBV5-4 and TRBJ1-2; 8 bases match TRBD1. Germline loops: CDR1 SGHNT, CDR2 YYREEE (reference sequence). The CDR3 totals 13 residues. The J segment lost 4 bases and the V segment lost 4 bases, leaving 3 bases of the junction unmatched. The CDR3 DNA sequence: TGTGCCAGCAGCCCGGACAGGGCCTATGGCTACACCTTC. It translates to CASSPDRAYGYTF. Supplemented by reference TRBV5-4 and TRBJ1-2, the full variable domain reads ETGVTQSPTHLIKTRGQQVTLRCSSQSGHNTVSWYQQALGQGPQFIFQYYREEENGRGNFPPRFSGLQFPNYSSELNVNALELDDSALYLCASSPDRAYGYTFGSGTRLTVV.

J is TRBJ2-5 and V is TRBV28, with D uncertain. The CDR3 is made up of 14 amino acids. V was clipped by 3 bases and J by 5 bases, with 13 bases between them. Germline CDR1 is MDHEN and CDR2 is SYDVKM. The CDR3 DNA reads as TGTGCCAGCAGTTTTGGCCCGGCGAGGGAGACCCAGTACTTC. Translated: CASSFGPARETQYF.

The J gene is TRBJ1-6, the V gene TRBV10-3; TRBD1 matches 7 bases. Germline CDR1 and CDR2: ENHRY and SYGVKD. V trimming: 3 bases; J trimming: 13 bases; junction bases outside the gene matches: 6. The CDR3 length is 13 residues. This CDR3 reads CAISDGDSSPLHF. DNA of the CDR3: TGTGCCATCAGTGACGGGGACAGCTCGCCCCTCCACTTT.

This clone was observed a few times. The chain's CDR3 is CSASTGGFTEAFF. In DNA form, the CDR3 reads TGCAGTGCTAGTACAGGGGGCTTCACTGAAGCTTTCTTT. This chain links TRBV20-1 with TRBJ1-1; 9 bases map to TRBD1. From germline, CDR1 is DFQATT and CDR2 SNEGSKA (reference sequence). V lost 3 bases to trimming and J lost 4 bases; unmatched junction nucleotides: 3. The CDR3 contains 13 residues.

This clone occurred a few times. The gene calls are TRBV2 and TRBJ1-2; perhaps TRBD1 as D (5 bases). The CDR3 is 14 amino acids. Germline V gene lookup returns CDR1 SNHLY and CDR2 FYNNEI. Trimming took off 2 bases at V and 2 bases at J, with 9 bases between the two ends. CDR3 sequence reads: CASSELGENYGYTF. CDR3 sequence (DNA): TGTGCCAGCAGTGAATTAGGGGAAAACTATGGCTACACCTTC.

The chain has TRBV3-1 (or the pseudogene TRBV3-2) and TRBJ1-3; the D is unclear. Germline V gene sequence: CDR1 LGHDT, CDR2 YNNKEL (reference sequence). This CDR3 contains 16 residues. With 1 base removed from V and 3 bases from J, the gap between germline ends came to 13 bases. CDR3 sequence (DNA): TGTGCCAGCAGCCAAGGATGGGGAGTGGGTGGAAACACCATATATTTT. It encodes CASSQGWGVGGNTIYF.

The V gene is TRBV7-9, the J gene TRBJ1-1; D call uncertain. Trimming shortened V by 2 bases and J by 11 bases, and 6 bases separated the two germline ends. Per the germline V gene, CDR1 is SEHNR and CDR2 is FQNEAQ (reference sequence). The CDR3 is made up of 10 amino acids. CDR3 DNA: TGTGCCAGCAGCTTAACTCCGGCTTTCTTT. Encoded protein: CASSLTPAFF.